Listed here are 6 T cell receptor beta chains from one sample, sequenced in a study of tumor-infiltrating lymphocytes in primary liver carcinoma. Unsorted whole blood yielded the blood RNA, and germline DNA was also extracted. TCR beta cDNA was prepared out of 500 ng total RNA by means of a constant-region primer. Library construction for TCR beta comprised three nested multiplex PCR rounds performed with slightly modified ARM-PCR. Both of the initial two PCR rounds ran for roughly 10 cycles and employed TRBV1-TRBV30 forward primers alongside a C-beta reverse primer. TCRdb redid the calling of the multiplex PCR reads with MiXCR, one entry per CDR3 protein. The data contain about 310,000 distinct CDR3 sequences, approximately 65% of them singletons. The material sequenced was peripheral blood. The receptors shown here come from a man aged 35-49 years with primary liver carcinoma and hepatitis B virus infection.

Comment on this clonotype: At one end the junction does not follow the germline gene, possibly because of a read error. This chain links TRBV11-2 with TRBJ2-2, with TRBD2 as a possible D gene (5 bases). The CDR3 is 14 amino acids. CDR1 and CDR2 (germline): SGHAT, FQNNGV. The CDR3 region has the DNA TGTGCCAGCAGCTTACTCCCTCAGGCCGGGGAGCTGTTGTTT. This codes for CASSLLPQAGELLF.

This clonotype showed up many times. This sequence joins TRBV6-2 or TRBV6-3 and TRBJ2-2; the D gene is possibly TRBD1 (6 bases). V dropped 6 bases and J dropped 7 bases, with 15 bases sitting between them. The CDR3 has 14 residues. The germline V gene has CDR1 MNHEY and CDR2 SVGEGT. In DNA, the CDR3 is TGTGCCAGCAGCGGGACACGGAGCGTCGGGGAGCTGTTTTTT. Translating gives CASSGTRSVGELFF.

About this clonotype itself: A much larger clonotype is one base distant, so this may be a read error. This chain joins TRBV12-3 or TRBV12-4 and TRBJ2-3, with D perhaps TRBD1 (5 bases). Trimming took off 4 bases at V and 3 bases at J, with 11 bases between the two ends. CDR3 length: 14 amino acids. The CDR3 protein is CASSSLQGTDTQYF. CDR3 DNA: TGTGCCAGCAGTTCTTTGCAGGGTACAGATACGCAGTATTTT.

Ten or more counts support this clonotype. The CDR3, as DNA: TGTGCCAGCAAAGCAGAGGACCGTTATAACTATGGCTACACCTTC. This sequence encodes CASKAEDRYNYGYTF. V gene TRBV5-5 combines with J gene TRBJ1-2; D is uncertain. This CDR3 region has 15 residues. Trimming removed 6 bases from V and 1 base from J, with 16 bases in between. Germline V lookup: CDR1 SGHKS, CDR2 YYEKEE (reference sequence).

As concerns this clonotype: An end of the junction differs from the germline gene, which may be a read error. This chain uses TRBV6-5 with TRBJ2-2, with D possibly matching TRBD2 (6 bases). Germline CDR1 reads MNHEY; CDR2 reads SVGAGI. CDR3 length equals 14 residues. CDR3 sequence reads: CASSYREPPGELVF. In nucleotides, the CDR3 is TGTGCCAGCAGTTACCGGGAGCCTCCGGGGGAGCTGGTTTTT.

With regard to this clonotype: A junction end diverges from the germline sequence, so it may reflect a read error. The chain carries TRBV4-1 and TRBJ2-3; weak D call: TRBD2 (6 bases). The germline CDR1 and CDR2 sequences are MGHRA and YSYEKL. This CDR3 contains 16 residues. As DNA, the CDR3 is TGCGCCAGAAGCCAAGGATACCTCAGGGATCGGAGGGTAGAGTATTTT. It is translated as CARSQGYLRDRRVEYF.